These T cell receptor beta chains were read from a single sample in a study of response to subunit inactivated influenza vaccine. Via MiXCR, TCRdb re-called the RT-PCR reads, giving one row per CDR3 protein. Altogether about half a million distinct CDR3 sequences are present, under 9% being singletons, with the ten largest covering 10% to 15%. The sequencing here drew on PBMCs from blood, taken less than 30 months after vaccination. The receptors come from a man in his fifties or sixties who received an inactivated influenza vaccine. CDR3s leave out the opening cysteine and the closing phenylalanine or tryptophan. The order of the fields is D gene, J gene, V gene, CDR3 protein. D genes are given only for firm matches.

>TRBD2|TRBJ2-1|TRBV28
ASSWLAGATRSDEQF
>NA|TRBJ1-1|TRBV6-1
ASSPVWGLDTEAF
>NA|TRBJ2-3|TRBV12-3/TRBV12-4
ASLASIVTDTQY
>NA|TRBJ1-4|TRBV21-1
ASSRVEAHRDRGATNEKLF
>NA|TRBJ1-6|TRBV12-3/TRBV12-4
ASSQGSENSPLH
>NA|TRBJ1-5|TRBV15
ATSNARVNQPQH
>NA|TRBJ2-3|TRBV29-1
SVDGSGTRGTQY
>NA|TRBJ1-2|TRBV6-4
ASSPSDRGYGYT
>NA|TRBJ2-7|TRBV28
ASSSTGQFYEQY
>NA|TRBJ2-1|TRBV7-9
ASMHGSYNEQF
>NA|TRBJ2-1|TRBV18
ASSPTRQRFSYNEQF
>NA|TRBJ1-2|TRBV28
ASSYLASYGYT
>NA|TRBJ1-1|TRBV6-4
ASSETPGLWAF
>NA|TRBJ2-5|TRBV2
ASGQWGGVGETQY
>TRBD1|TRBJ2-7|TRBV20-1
SAPNPIGTGRPYEQY
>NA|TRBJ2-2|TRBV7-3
ASSSRTTNTGELF
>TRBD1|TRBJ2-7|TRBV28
ASSSPGTASSYEQY
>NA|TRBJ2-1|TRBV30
AWSPAGNEQF
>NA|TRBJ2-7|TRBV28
ATGASPEQY
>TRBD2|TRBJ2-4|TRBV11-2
ASSSQRGLGKNIQY
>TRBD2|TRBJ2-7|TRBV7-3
ASSLYSGLAERQY
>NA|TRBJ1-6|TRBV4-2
ASSQVMLNSSPLH
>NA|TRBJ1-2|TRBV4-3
ASSHHRVTGSYGYT
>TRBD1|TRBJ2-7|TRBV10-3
AIGTGEYEQY
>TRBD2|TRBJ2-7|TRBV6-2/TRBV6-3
ASTRTSVSYEQY
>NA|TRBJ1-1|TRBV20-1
SAAQSRRDTEAF
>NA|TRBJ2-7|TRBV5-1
ASSHGAYEQY
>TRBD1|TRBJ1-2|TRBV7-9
ASSFSGTEAMNYGYT
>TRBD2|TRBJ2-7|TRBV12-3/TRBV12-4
ASSPLAGGWGEQY
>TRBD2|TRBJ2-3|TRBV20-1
SARDYETSASDTQY
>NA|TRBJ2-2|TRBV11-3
ASSQQSRGTGELF
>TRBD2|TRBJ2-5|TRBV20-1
SASRLAGVGETQY
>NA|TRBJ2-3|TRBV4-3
ASSQAGAAENTQY
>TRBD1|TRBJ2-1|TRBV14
ASSDLTGANEQF
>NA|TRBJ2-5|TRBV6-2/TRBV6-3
ASSYSTPLLPKAQY
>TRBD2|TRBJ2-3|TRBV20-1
SASTTSSFTDTQY
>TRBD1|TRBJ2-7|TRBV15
ATSTRTGASRTYEQY
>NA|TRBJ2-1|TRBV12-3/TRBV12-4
ASSPRFTSGGPRF